A selection of T cell receptor beta chains follows, all from one sample in a study of CD8 T cells in ankylosing spondylitis. TCRdb re-called the 5' RACE reads through MiXCR, storing one row per CDR3 protein. The sample yields tens of thousands of distinct CDR3 sequences, 5.3% seen once. Sequenced: blood, either unsorted or a sorted T cell fraction (not recorded which). The receptors shown here come from a male donor with ankylosing spondylitis or in good health (not recorded which). Each CDR3 is given with its conserved first and last residue. The D gene is left open where the match is weak. Not all rows give a size; the values are once, few, many and, for expanded clones, a class.

many TRBD2 TRBJ2-1 TRBV6-2/TRBV6-3 TGTGCCAGCAGCACTAGCGGGGGTAGCAATGAGCAGTTCTTC CASSTSGGSNEQFF
many . TRBJ2-5 TRBV20-1 TGCAGTGCTAGGCACCGGGACTACCAAGAGACCCAGTACTTC CSARHRDYQETQYF
many . TRBJ1-1 TRBV12-3/TRBV12-4 TGTGCCAGCAGTTACTCTCCAGCGAACACTGAAGCTTTCTTT CASSYSPANTEAFF
many . TRBJ1-4 TRBV27 TGTGCCAGCAGTTTTGTAGCAACTAATGAAAAACTGTTTTTT CASSFVATNEKLFF
many . TRBJ2-2 TRBV11-2 TGTGCCAGCAGCTTAGTAGGGACGACCACCGGGGAGCTGTTTTTT CASSLVGTTTGELFF
few . TRBJ2-3 TRBV7-2 TGTGCCAGCAGCCTACAGGGAACTAGCACAGATACGCAGTATTTT CASSLQGTSTDTQYF
. TRBD1 TRBJ2-7 TRBV28 TGTGCCAGCAGCCTGGGACAGCCCGCCTCCTACGAGCAGTACTTC CASSLGQPASYEQYF
many TRBD2 TRBJ2-1 TRBV20-1 TGCAGTGCTGAACAACCGGGACTAGCGGGGAACAATGAGCAGTTCTTC CSAEQPGLAGNNEQFF
many . TRBJ2-1 TRBV7-9 TGTGCCAGCAGCTCCATTCGGGGCCCGTACAATGAGCAGTTCTTC CASSSIRGPYNEQFF
many TRBD2 TRBJ2-7 TRBV28 TGTGCCAGCAGCCCTAGCGGGGGCCTCGACGAGCAGTACTTC CASSPSGGLDEQYF
many . TRBJ2-5 TRBV5-1 TGCGCCAGCAGCTTGGAAGGGCGGACCCAAGAGACCCAGTACTTC CASSLEGRTQETQYF
many . TRBJ2-7 TRBV18 TGTGCCAGCTCACCGTCCCAGGTCTCCTACGAGCAGTACTTC CASSPSQVSYEQYF
many . TRBJ2-1 TRBV28 TGTGCCAGCAGTTTTTTTGTTGGGTCCTACAATGAGCAGTTCTTC CASSFFVGSYNEQFF
many . TRBJ1-2 TRBV20-1 TGCAGTGCTAGCCTCCGGCGGGGGGAGTATGGCTACACCTTC CSASLRRGEYGYTF